The 28 T cell receptor beta chains presented below share a single source sample, sequenced in a study of blood T cell repertoires in COVID-19. The method was immunoSEQ multiplex PCR; TCRdb's version includes in-frame clones alone and lacks a portion of them. This sample has some 120,000 clones; about 86% occur once, and the top ten carry 5.9%. Sequencing was performed on peripheral blood. The receptors were gathered from a man older than 75 with active or convalescent COVID-19.

This chain joins TRBV27 and TRBJ2-1; 7 bases are shared with TRBD2. V dropped 3 bases and J dropped 4; count of bases not matched to a gene: 6. The CDR3 has 15 residues. Germline values: CDR1 MNHEY, CDR2 SMNVEV (reference sequence). CDR3 residues: CASSFGGGTYNEQFF. The CDR3 DNA reads as TGTGCCAGCAGTTTTGGCGGGGGTACTTACAATGAGCAGTTCTTC.

This rearrangement joins TRBV24-1 to TRBJ1-2; TRBD1 might be the D (6 bases). Trimming removed 0 bases from V and 6 bases from J, with 22 bases in between. The CDR3 has 18 amino acids. In germline, CDR1 is KGHDR, CDR2 SFDVKD. The CDR3, as DNA: TGTGCCACCAGTGATTTGAAACCCCCCCCCGGACAGTCCCATGGCTACACCTTC. This translates into CATSDLKPPPGQSHGYTF.

The chain joins TRBV6-2 or TRBV6-3 to TRBJ1-5; unclear D gene. Germline V gives CDR1 MNHEY, CDR2 SVGEGT. The CDR3 totals 15 residues. The germline V and J ends were trimmed by 5 bases and 3 bases, with 14 bases remaining between them. CDR3 nucleotide sequence: TGTGCCAGCAGTCGACACAATCTGAACAATCAGCCCCAGCATTTT. This sequence encodes CASSRHNLNNQPQHF.

In DNA form, the CDR3 reads TGTGCCAGCAGTCTGCTGGACAGGGGGGGACAGCCCCAGCATTTT. It is translated as CASSLLDRGGQPQHF. V usage is TRBV6-7 and J usage is TRBJ1-5, with TRBD1 matching 10 bases. TRBV6-7 is given ORF status, its function remaining uncertain. The CDR3 consists of 15 residues. The ends lost 5 bases at V and 7 bases at J; junction bases unmatched: 8.

This sequence joins TRBV5-6 and TRBJ2-5, with D maybe TRBD1 (5 bases). Germline assignment: CDR1 SGHDT and CDR2 YYEEEE. Trimming pared 2 bases from V and 4 bases from J, leaving 12 bases between. The length of the CDR3 is 14 residues. The CDR3 sequence: CASSFVQGGETQYF. CDR3 nucleotide sequence: TGTGCCAGCAGCTTTGTGCAGGGTGGAGAGACCCAGTACTTC. Variable domain in full (rest from reference TRBV5-6 and TRBJ2-5): DAGVTQSPTHLIKTRGQQVTLRCSPKSGHDTVSWYQQALGQGPQFIFQYYEEEERQRGNFPDRFSGHQFPNYSSELNVNALLLGDSALYLCASSFVQGGETQYFGPGTRLLVL.

V usage is TRBV6-4 and J usage is TRBJ1-5; D perhaps matches TRBD1 (5 bases). There are 14 residues in the CDR3. Germline V gene data show CDR1 as MRHNA and CDR2 as SNTAGT. V gave up 4 bases and J gave up 4 bases, with 11 bases separating them. The CDR3 protein is CASSVDSTNQPQHF. As DNA, the CDR3 is TGTGCCAGCAGTGTAGACAGTACTAATCAGCCCCAGCATTTT.

This chain joins TRBV27 and TRBJ1-2; 9 bases agree with TRBD1. The V gene end was trimmed by 5 bases and the J gene end by 8 bases; junction bases not matched to a gene: 6. This CDR3 comprises 13 residues. Per the germline V gene, CDR1 is MNHEY and CDR2 is SMNVEV (reference sequence). CDR3 nucleotides: TGTGCCAGCAGTCCACAGGGGGCATGGGGCTACACCTTC. Residues: CASSPQGAWGYTF.

The chain is built from TRBV18 and TRBJ1-3, with 11 bases identical to TRBD1. Looked up from germline, CDR1 is KGHSH and CDR2 is LQKENI. The trim removed 5 bases at V and 3 bases at J, leaving 3 bases unmatched. The CDR3 covers 15 residues. The CDR3 spells CASSGQGADGNTIYF. The CDR3, as DNA: TGTGCCAGCTCAGGACAGGGGGCTGATGGAAACACCATATATTTT. The full variable domain, rest sourced from reference TRBV18 and TRBJ1-3, is NAGVMQNPRHLVRRRGQEARLRCSPMKGHSHVYWYRQLPEEGLKFMVYLQKENIIDESGMPKERFSAEFPKEGPSILRIQQVVRGDSAAYFCASSGQGADGNTIYFGEGSWLTVV.

This clone was counted a few times. The gene calls are TRBV6-4 and TRBJ2-3; 9 positions agree with TRBD2. The CDR3 has 15 amino acids. CDR1 is MRHNA, CDR2 SNTAGT, per germline. V dropped 0 bases and J dropped 6; count of bases not matched to a gene: 4. CDR3 sequence: CASSDSAGGQDTQYF. The CDR3 DNA follows: TGTGCCAGCAGTGACTCGGCGGGGGGGCAGGATACGCAGTATTTT.

This clone was detected a few times. The chain carries TRBV12-5 and TRBJ1-5, with TRBD1 matching 8 bases. The CDR3 runs to 17 residues. V dropped 1 base and J dropped 1; count of bases not matched to a gene: 6. The germline V gene has CDR1 LGHNT and CDR2 FRNRAP. CDR3 loop: CASGLETTGVSNQPQHF. For the CDR3, the DNA is TGTGCTAGTGGTTTGGAGACGACAGGGGTCAGCAATCAGCCCCAGCATTTT.

V and J are TRBV4-2 and TRBJ1-1, with 8 positions matching TRBD1. From germline, CDR1 is LGHNA and CDR2 YNFKEQ. Trimming cost V 4 bases and J 0 bases; bases outside gene matches: 1. The CDR3 spans 14 residues. Here the CDR3 DNA reads TGTGCCAGCAGCCTGGGACAGGTGAACACTGAAGCTTTCTTT. Translated: CASSLGQVNTEAFF.

This chain uses TRBV19 with TRBJ2-3, with 12 bases fitting TRBD2. Unmatched junction bases numbered 1, after V lost 5 bases and J lost 1 base. Germline V gene data show CDR1 as LNHDA and CDR2 as SQIVND (reference sequence). The CDR3 covers 15 residues. The CDR3 bases are TGTGCCAGTAGTCGGACTAGCGGGGGCACAGATACGCAGTATTTT. This encodes CASSRTSGGTDTQYF.

This clone has just one count. The gene calls are TRBV15 and TRBJ1-2; 7 nucleotides line up with TRBD1. Germline V gives CDR1 LNHNV, CDR2 YYDKDF (reference sequence). V shed 0 bases and J 3 bases; nucleotides not matched to a gene: 1. The CDR3 runs 14 residues. CDR3 nucleotides: TGTGCCACCAGCAGAGATCAGGGGGACTATGGCTACACCTTC. It specifies CATSRDQGDYGYTF.

The rearrangement joins TRBV9 to TRBJ2-7; 8 bases match TRBD2. The CDR3 is 16 residues long. Germline V CDR1 and CDR2: SGDLS, YYNGEE. With 3 bases clipped from V and 3 bases from J, the junction kept 11 bases outside the gene matches. In DNA form, the CDR3 reads TGTGCCAGCAGCGCACCTCGGGGGGGCGGTGACTACGAGCAGTACTTC. It is translated as CASSAPRGGGDYEQYF.

The chain joins TRBV5-5 to TRBJ2-7; TRBD1 agrees at 8 bases. The length of the CDR3 is 13 residues. Germline CDR1 reads SGHKS; CDR2 reads YYEKEE (reference sequence). V lost 4 bases and J lost 4; bases outside the gene matches: 4. In nucleotides, the CDR3 is TGTGCCAGCAGCCCAGGGGGCGCGTACGAGCAGTACTTC. Translated, it gives CASSPGGAYEQYF.

The J gene is TRBJ1-2, the V gene TRBV14; 9 positions agree with TRBD1. Germline V gives CDR1 SGHDN, CDR2 FVKESK. The CDR3 consists of 14 residues. The V and J ends lost 1 base and 6 bases, in that order; junction bases with no gene match: 3. CDR3 nucleotide sequence: TGTGCCAGCAGCCAAGTCACAGGGGGCGATGGCTACACCTTC. Its translation: CASSQVTGGDGYTF.

J is TRBJ2-5 and V is TRBV9, with TRBD2 matching over 10 bases. This CDR3 is 15 amino acids long. V lost 4 bases, J lost 5 bases, and 8 bases stayed unmatched. The V gene's germline CDR1 is SGDLS and CDR2 YYNGEE. The CDR3 loop reads CASSSEGLAFETQYF. The CDR3 region has the DNA TGTGCCAGCAGCTCAGAGGGACTAGCGTTTGAGACCCAGTACTTC.

V gene TRBV5-1 combines with J gene TRBJ2-5, with 12 bases aligning to TRBD2. J was trimmed by 1 base and V by 5 bases; bases with no gene match: 3. Germline V CDR1 and CDR2: SGHRS, YFSETQ. CDR3 length: 15 amino acids. The CDR3 DNA reads TGCGCCAGCAGACAGGGACTAGCGGGCCAAGAGACCCAGTACTTC. Its translation: CASRQGLAGQETQYF.

This clone was counted only a few times. V and J are TRBV5-1 and TRBJ1-2; no definite D call. The CDR3 loop spans 15 amino acids. Per the germline V gene, CDR1 is SGHRS and CDR2 is YFSETQ. V was cut by 4 bases and J by 5 bases, with 18 bases left in between. The CDR3 nucleotides are TGCGCCAGCAGCCCTGGACTTTTGACGGGTTATGGCTACACCTTC. Translated, it gives CASSPGLLTGYGYTF.

The rearrangement joins TRBV6-4 to TRBJ2-1; 8 bases match TRBD2. Germline lookup yields CDR1 MRHNA and CDR2 SNTAGT. The CDR3 has 13 amino acids. V trimming: 8 bases; J trimming: 7 bases; junction bases outside the gene matches: 7. DNA of the CDR3: TGTGCCAGCCGAGCGGGGGCGGGGAATGAGCAGTTCTTC. This encodes CASRAGAGNEQFF.

This chain uses TRBV9 with TRBJ1-6, with unresolved D. CDR1 and CDR2 from the germline V gene are SGDLS and YYNGEE. This CDR3 region has 13 residues. V dropped 2 bases and J dropped 7 bases, with 7 bases sitting between them. CDR3 DNA: TGTGCCAGCAGCGTTAGTTCGAATTCACCCCTCCACTTT. Its protein product is CASSVSSNSPLHF.

The rearrangement links TRBV7-3 to TRBJ2-5, with D perhaps matching TRBD1 (5 bases). This CDR3 is 14 amino acids long. Per germline, CDR1 SGHTA and CDR2 FQGTGA. V shed 2 bases and J shed 2 bases, with 9 bases lying between them. In DNA form, the CDR3 reads TGTGCCAGCAGCTTAGGGGCAGGGCAAGAGACCCAGTACTTC. This sequence encodes CASSLGAGQETQYF.

The V call is TRBV29-1, the J call TRBJ2-3; 9 nucleotides agree with TRBD2. The CDR3 runs to 14 residues. V lost 7 bases to trimming and J lost 3 bases; unmatched junction nucleotides: 8. Looked up from germline, CDR1 is SQVTM and CDR2 is ANQGSEA. CDR3 residues: CSAQGAGGTDTQYF. CDR3 nucleotide sequence: TGCAGCGCGCAGGGAGCGGGGGGAACAGATACGCAGTATTTT.

The chain employs TRBV2 and TRBJ2-3; 10 nucleotides agree with TRBD1. V shed 5 bases and J 1 base; nucleotides not matched to a gene: 6. Germline CDR1 is SNHLY and CDR2 is FYNNEI. The CDR3 is 16 amino acids. The CDR3 DNA follows: TGTGCCAGCAGTTTAACCGGGACAGGGGGCACAGATACGCAGTATTTT. This sequence encodes CASSLTGTGGTDTQYF.

This rearrangement joins TRBV7-2 to TRBJ2-3; 9 bases line up with TRBD2. Germline V lookup: CDR1 SGHTA, CDR2 FQGNSA. The V gene end was trimmed by 5 bases and the J gene end by 1 base; junction bases not matched to a gene: 4. The CDR3 sequence is 15 residues long. DNA of the CDR3: TGTGCCAGCAGCGACCAGCGGGGGGGCACAGATACGCAGTATTTT. Its protein product is CASSDQRGGTDTQYF.

The chain recombines TRBV27 with TRBJ2-7; D is undetermined. V lost 7 bases, J lost 2 bases, and 18 bases lay in between. This CDR3 is 15 amino acids long. The germline V gene encodes CDR1 MNHEY and CDR2 SMNVEV (reference sequence). CDR3 sequence reads: CASTTTAARTYEQYF. As DNA, the CDR3 is TGTGCCAGCACCACGACTGCAGCCCGAACCTACGAGCAGTACTTC.

The chain combines TRBV4-2 with TRBJ1-1, with 8 bases aligning to TRBD1. CDR1 is LGHNA, CDR2 YNFKEQ, per germline. The CDR3 contains 14 residues. V lost 3 bases, J lost 5 bases, and 5 bases stayed unmatched. DNA for the CDR3: TGTGCCAGCAGCCAGGAGACAGGGGTGACTGAAGCTTTCTTT. It specifies CASSQETGVTEAFF.

The rearrangement joins TRBV10-3 to TRBJ2-7; tentatively, D is TRBD2 (6 bases). V was cut by 2 bases and J by 0 bases, with 8 bases left in between. The CDR3 sequence is 14 residues long. Germline V gives CDR1 ENHRY, CDR2 SYGVKD. The CDR3 DNA sequence: TGTGCCATCAGTGAGCTGGGGGGCTCCTACGAGCAGTACTTC. It specifies CAISELGGSYEQYF.